This T cell receptor (beta chain) was profiled in a study of shared clonotypes between healthy human individuals. Study-wide results and caveats: The authors sampled blood alone, and tissue repertoires likely differ. Non-shared clonotypes were found to have lower generation probabilities than the clonotypes that were shared by all four of the sorted-subset donors.

The authors divided CD4+ cells into CD45RA+ naive and CD45RA-negative memory subsets. The protocol was immunoSEQ multiplex PCR, while the TCRdb copy is restricted to in-frame clones and leaves out a portion. The sample records a few million clones, 80% to 95% being singletons. About this clone itself: Its antigen is not identified.

Trimming removed 2 bases from V and 5 bases from J; junction bases left unmatched: 5. There are 14 residues in the CDR3. CDR1 and CDR2 (germline): GTSNPN, SVGIG (reference sequence). The J gene is TRBJ1-5, the V gene TRBV30; 8 bases are a match to TRBD1. The sample consisted of naive CD4+ T cells from PBMCs. Subset reported: CD45RA+ positively selected. This receptor was taken from a man aged 18 to 30 in good health. Some clones in this sample may be carry-over from other donors' samples. CDR3 sequence: CAWSQGQGDQPQHF. Here the CDR3 DNA reads TGTGCCTGGAGTCAAGGACAGGGAGATCAGCCCCAGCATTTT.